This TCR beta chain was sequenced in a study of graft-versus-host responses after intestinal transplantation. Trimming left V 4 bases short and J 4 bases short, with 11 bases between. This CDR3 is 12 amino acids long. Germline V gene lookup returns CDR1 SQVTM and CDR2 ANQGSEA. Clones were read by immunoSEQ multiplex PCR, and TCRdb kept only the in-frame ones, dropping some. The sample records about 83,000 clones, approximately 88% being singletons. In regard to this clone: Its matching antigen is unknown.

The specimen comprised unstimulated CD4+ T cells sorted from spleen or lymph node cells, sampled before intestinal transplant. This TCR came from a human donor who received an intestinal transplant. The rearrangement links TRBV29-1 to TRBJ2-7, with TRBD2 as a possible D gene (6 bases). As DNA, the CDR3 is TGCAGCGTTGGGCGGGATGTGTACGAGCAGTACTTC. It encodes CSVGRDVYEQYF.